This T cell receptor (beta chain) was retrieved from a study of monozygotic twins with inflammatory bowel disease. Reprocessing the 5' RACE reads, TCRdb reports a single entry for every CDR3 protein and omits DNA. Its listing shows about 140,000 distinct CDR3 sequences. This CDR3 has 14 residues. Germline loops: CDR1 SGHTA, CDR2 FQGNSA. The source is a human donor with ulcerative colitis or Crohn's disease, or a healthy co-twin of an affected twin (not recorded which). The rearrangement joins TRBV7-2 to TRBJ2-5; TCRdb designates TRBD1, a call that cannot be tested without DNA. Sequenced: blood. This CDR3 is CASSLQGVGETQYF.